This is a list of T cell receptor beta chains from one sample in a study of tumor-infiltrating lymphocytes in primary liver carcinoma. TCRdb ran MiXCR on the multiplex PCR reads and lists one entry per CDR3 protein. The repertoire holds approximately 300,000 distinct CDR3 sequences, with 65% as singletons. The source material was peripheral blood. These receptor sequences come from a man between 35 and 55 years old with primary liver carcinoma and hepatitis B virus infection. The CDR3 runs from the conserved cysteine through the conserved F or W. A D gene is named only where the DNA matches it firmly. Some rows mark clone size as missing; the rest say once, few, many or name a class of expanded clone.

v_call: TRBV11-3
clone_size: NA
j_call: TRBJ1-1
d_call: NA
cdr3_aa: CVSSLDPGPRRSTEAFF
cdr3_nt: TGTGTCAGCAGCTTAGATCCCGGGCCACGGAGGAGCACTGAAGCTTTCTTT

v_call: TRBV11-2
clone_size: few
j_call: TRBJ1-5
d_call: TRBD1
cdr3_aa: CASSQGGLSNQPQHF
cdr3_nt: TGTGCCAGCAGCCAGGGGGGACTGAGCAATCAGCCCCAGCATTTT

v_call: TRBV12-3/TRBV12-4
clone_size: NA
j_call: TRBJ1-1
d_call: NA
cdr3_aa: CASSLRGSAFF
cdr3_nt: TGTGCCAGCAGTTTACGGGGATCTGCTTTCTTT

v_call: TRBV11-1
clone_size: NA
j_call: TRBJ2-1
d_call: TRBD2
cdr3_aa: CASNSTGEGWNNEQFF
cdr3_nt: TGTGCCAGCAACTCCACTGGGGAGGGATGGAACAATGAGCAGTTCTTC

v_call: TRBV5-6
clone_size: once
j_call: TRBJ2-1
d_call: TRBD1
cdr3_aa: CASCGTGQGLAYNEQFF
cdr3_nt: TGTGCCAGCTGCGGGACAGGGCAAGGGTTGGCTTACAATGAGCAGTTCTTC

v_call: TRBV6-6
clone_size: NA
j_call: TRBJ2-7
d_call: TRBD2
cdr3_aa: CTSSLLAGGGEQYF
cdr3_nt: TGTACCAGCAGTTTACTAGCGGGAGGGGGCGAGCAGTACTTC

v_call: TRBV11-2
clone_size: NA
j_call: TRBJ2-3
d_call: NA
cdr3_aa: CASSLTRTTDTQYF
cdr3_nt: TGTGCCAGCAGCTTGACTCGAACTACAGATACGCAGTATTTT

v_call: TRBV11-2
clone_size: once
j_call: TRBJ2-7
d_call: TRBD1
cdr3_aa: CTSGLGTGRAYEQYF
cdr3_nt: TGTACCAGCGGCCTAGGGACAGGGAGGGCCTACGAGCAGTACTTC

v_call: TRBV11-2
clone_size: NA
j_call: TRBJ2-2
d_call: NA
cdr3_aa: CASSLGGRVNTGELFF
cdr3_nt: TGTGCCAGCAGCTTAGGGGGCAGGGTTAACACCGGGGAGCTATTTTTT

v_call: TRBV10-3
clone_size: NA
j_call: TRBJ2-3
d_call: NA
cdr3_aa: CVIRPGLESTDTQYF
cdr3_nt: TGTGTCATCAGACCCGGACTGGAGAGCACAGATACGCAGTATTTT

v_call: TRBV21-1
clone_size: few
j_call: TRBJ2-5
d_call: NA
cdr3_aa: CASSGTSVQETQYF
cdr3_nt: TGTGCCAGCAGCGGGACTAGCGTCCAAGAGACCCAGTACTTC

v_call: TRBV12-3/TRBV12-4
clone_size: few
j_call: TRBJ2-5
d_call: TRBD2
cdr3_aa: CASSQGLAGVIGETQYF
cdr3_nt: TGTGCCAGCAGCCAAGGACTAGCGGGAGTTATTGGAGAGACCCAGTACTTC

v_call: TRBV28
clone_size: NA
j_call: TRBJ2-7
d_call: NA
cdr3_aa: CASSDLRYEQYF
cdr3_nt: TGTGCCAGCAGCGACCTTCGCTACGAGCAGTACTTC

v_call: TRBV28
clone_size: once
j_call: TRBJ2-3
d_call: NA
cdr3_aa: CASSSHRRSDTQYF
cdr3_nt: TGTGCCAGCAGTTCCCACCGGCGGTCAGATACGCAGTATTTT

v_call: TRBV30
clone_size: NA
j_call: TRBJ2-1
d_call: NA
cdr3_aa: CAWSVIFGTELWFF
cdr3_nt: TGTGCCTGGAGTGTAATCTTTGGGACGGAGCTATGGTTCTTC

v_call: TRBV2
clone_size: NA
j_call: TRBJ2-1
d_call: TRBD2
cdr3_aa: CASSQLAGQYNEQFF
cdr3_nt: TGTGCCAGCAGCCAGCTAGCGGGGCAATACAATGAGCAGTTCTTC

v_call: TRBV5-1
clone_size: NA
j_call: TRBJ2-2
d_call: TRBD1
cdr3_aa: CASSKDRPTGKLFF
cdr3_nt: TGCGCCAGCAGCAAGGACAGGCCCACCGGGAAGCTGTTCTTT

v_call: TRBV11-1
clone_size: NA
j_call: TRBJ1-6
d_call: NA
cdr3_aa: CVSSWTSGDSLLHF
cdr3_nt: TGTGTCAGCAGTTGGACGTCCGGGGATTCACTCCTCCACTTT

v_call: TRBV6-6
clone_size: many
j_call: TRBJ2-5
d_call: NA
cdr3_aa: CASRSSGETQYF
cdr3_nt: TGTGCCAGCAGGAGTAGCGGAGAGACCCAGTACTTC

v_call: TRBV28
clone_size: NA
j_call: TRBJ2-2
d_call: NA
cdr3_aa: CASSLSAGNTGELFF
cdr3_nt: TGTGCCAGCAGTTTATCGGCAGGGAACACCGGGGAGCTGTTTTTT

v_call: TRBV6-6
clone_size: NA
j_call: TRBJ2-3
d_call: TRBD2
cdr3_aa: CASRLGTSGGTDTHYF
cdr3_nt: TGTGCCAGCAGACTCGGGACTAGCGGGGGGACAGATACGCACTATTTT

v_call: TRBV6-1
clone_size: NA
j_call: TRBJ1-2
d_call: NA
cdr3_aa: CASRELGVGDYGYTF
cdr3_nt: TGTGCCAGCAGAGAACTCGGTGTAGGGGACTATGGCTACACCTTC

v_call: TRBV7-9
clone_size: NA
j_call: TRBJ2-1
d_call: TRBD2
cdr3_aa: CASTLDTSGINEQFF
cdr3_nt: TGTGCCAGCACCCTGGATACTAGCGGGATCAATGAGCAGTTCTTC

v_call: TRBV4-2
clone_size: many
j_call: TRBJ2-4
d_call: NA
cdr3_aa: CASSQDSRGGNIQYF
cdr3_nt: TGTGCCAGCAGCCAAGATAGTCGGGGCGGAAACATTCAGTACTTC

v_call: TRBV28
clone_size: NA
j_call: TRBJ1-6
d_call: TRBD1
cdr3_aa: CASSFDRQGYSPPHF
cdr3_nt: TGTGCCAGCAGTTTTGACCGACAGGGGTACTCACCCCCCCACTTT

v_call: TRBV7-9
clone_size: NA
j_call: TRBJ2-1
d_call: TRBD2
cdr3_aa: CASSLGGGAGGFYNEQFF
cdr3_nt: TGTGCCAGCAGCTTAGGTGGGGGAGCGGGAGGGTTCTACAATGAGCAGTTCTTC

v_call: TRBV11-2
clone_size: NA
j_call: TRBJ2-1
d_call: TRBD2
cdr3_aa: CASSLLADPYNGQFF
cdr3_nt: TGTGCCAGCAGCCTCCTAGCGGATCCCTACAATGGGCAGTTCTTC

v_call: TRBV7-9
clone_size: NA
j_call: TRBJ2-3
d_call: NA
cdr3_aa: CASSLGDGPQYF
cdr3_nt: TGTGCCAGCAGCTTAGGTGACGGCCCGCAGTATTTT

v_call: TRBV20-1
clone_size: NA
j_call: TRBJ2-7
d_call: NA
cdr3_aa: CSASHVQGLTYEQYF
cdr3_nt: TGCAGTGCTAGTCACGTCCAGGGACTGACTTACGAGCAGTACTTC

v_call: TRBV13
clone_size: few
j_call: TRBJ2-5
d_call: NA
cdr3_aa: CASSFVDSETQYF
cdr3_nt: TGTGCCAGCAGCTTTGTGGACAGCGAGACCCAGTACTTC

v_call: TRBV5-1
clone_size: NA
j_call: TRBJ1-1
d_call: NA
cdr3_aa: CASSLDGDNTEAFF
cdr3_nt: TGCGCCAGCAGCTTGGATGGGGACAACACTGAAGCTTTCTTT

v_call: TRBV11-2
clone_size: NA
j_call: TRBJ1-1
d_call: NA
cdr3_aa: CASSLVAVPNTEAFF
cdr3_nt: TGTGCCAGCAGCTTAGTGGCTGTTCCGAACACTGAAGCTTTCTTT

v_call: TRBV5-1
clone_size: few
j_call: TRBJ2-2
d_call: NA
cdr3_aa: CASSLELSLNTGELFF
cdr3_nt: TGCGCCAGCAGCTTGGAGCTCTCCCTGAACACCGGGGAGCTGTTTTTT

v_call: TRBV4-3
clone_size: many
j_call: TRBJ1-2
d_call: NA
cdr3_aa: CASSQRRNVYGYTF
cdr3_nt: TGCGCCAGCAGCCAACGTAGGAATGTCTATGGCTACACCTTC

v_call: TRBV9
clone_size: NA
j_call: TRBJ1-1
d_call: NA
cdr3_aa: CASSPQFALANTEAFF
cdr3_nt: TGTGCCAGCAGTCCCCAATTTGCGCTAGCGAACACTGAAGCTTTCTTT

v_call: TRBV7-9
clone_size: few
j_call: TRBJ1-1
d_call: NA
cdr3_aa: CASSLGGGGNTEAFF
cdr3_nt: TGTGCCAGCAGCTTAGGGGGGGGGGGGAACACTGAAGCTTTCTTT

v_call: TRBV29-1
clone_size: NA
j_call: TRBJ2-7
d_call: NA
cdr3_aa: CSIGGGGQEYF
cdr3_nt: TGCAGCATTGGGGGGGGGGGGCAAGAGTACTTC

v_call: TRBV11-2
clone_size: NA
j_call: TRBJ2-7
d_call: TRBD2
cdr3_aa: CASSLGLAGDKQYF
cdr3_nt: TGTGCCAGCAGCTTAGGTCTAGCGGGAGACAAGCAGTATTTC

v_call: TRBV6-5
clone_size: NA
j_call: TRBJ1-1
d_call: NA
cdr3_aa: CASTLATGGADAFF
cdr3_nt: TGTGCCAGCACCCTAGCGACGGGGGGGGCTGATGCTTTCTTT

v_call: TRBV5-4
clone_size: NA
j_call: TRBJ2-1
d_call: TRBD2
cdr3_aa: CASNFSAGGPNEQFF
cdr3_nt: TGTGCCAGCAACTTTTCGGCGGGAGGGCCCAATGAGCAGTTCTTC

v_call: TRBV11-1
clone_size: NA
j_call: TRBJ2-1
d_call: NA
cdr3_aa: CVSSLSLGYEQFF
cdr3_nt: TGTGTCAGCAGCTTATCGCTCGGCTACGAGCAGTTCTTC

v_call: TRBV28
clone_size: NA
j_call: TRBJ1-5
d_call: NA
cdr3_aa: CVSSLSNQPQHF
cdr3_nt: TGTGTCAGCAGTTTGAGCAATCAGCCCCAACATTTT

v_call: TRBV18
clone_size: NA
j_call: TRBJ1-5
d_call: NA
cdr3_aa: CASSRSDNQPQHF
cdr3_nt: TGTGCCAGCTCGCGGTCGGACAATCAGCCCCAGCATTTT

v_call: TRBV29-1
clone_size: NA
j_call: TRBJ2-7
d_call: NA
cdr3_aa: CSVVGALTYEQCF
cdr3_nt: TGCAGCGTTGTTGGCGCCCTCACCTACGAGCAGTGCTTC

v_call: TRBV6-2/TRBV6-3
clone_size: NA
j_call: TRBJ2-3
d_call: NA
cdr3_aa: CVGSYSRTETGESDTQYF
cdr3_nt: TGTGTCGGCAGTTACTCCCGGACAGAAACGGGAGAATCCGATACGCAGTATTTT